Listed here are 24 T cell receptor beta chains from one sample, sequenced in a study of neurological immune-mediated disorders. Time point meaning: longitudinal time-point 1 (baseline). TCRdb processed the 5' RACE reads anew with MiXCR; each CDR3 protein has one entry. The sample includes 47,000 or so distinct CDR3 sequences, about 9.1% of them seen just once. Sequenced material: PBMCs. These receptors were taken from a woman aged 35 to 49 in good health.

This clonotype was found many times. This chain connects TRBV6-2 or TRBV6-3 to TRBJ2-1; 9 nucleotides align to TRBD1. The length of the CDR3 is 17 residues. Germline CDR1 MNHEY, CDR2 SVGEGT. The junction had 9 bases not matched to a gene; V was cut back by 2 bases and J by 4 bases. CDR3 nucleotides: TGTGCCAGCAGTTACGGGACAGGGAGGAGCGGTTACAATGAGCAGTTCTTC. Amino acid sequence: CASSYGTGRSGYNEQFF.

The table lists this clonotype with a count of one. One end of the junction does not line up with germline, which may come from a read error. J is TRBJ2-5 and V is TRBV20-1; 15 nucleotides match TRBD2. This CDR3 is built from 15 residues. CDR1 and CDR2 from the germline V gene are DFQATT and SNEGSKA (reference sequence). The CDR3: CSVGTSGRMVETQYF. CDR3 in DNA: TGCAGTGTGGGGACTAGCGGGAGGATGGTAGAGACCCAATACTTC.

A few counts support this clonotype. V gene TRBV7-2 combines with J gene TRBJ2-5, with 9 bases fitting TRBD2. Trimming cost V 2 bases and J 2 bases; bases outside gene matches: 6. The CDR3 is 16 residues long. Looked up from germline, CDR1 is SGHTA and CDR2 is FQGNSA. The CDR3 nucleotides are TGTGCCAGCAGCTTACAAGGGGCGGGGGGGCAAGAGACCCAGTACTTC. Protein: CASSLQGAGGQETQYF.

There are many counts of this clonotype. The gene calls are TRBV5-6 and TRBJ2-5; D perhaps matches TRBD2 (5 bases). The germline V gene encodes CDR1 SGHDT and CDR2 YYEEEE. This CDR3 is 13 amino acids long. The V and J ends lost 5 bases and 4 bases respectively, with 12 bases between them. CDR3 amino acids: CASSIDYRETQYF. The CDR3 DNA is TGTGCCAGCAGTATAGACTATCGAGAGACCCAGTACTTC.

This clonotype was counted ten times or more. The V and J genes are TRBV20-1 and TRBJ2-7, with 11 bases fitting TRBD1. Germline trimming cut 6 bases from V and 2 bases from J; bases unmatched to any gene: 12. The CDR3 has 16 residues. Germline lookup yields CDR1 DFQATT and CDR2 SNEGSKA (reference sequence). CDR3 nucleotides: TGCAGTGCAACCCTCCTGGACAGGGGGCTTCCCTACGAGCAGTACTTC. This codes for CSATLLDRGLPYEQYF.

This clonotype was recorded at least ten times. This sequence joins TRBV6-5 and TRBJ1-2, with 8 bases that match TRBD1. CDR1 is MNHEY, CDR2 SVGAGI, per germline. Unmatched junction bases numbered 5, after V lost 1 base and J lost 7 bases. There are 14 residues in the CDR3. Here the CDR3 reads CASSYYDRGSGYTF. As DNA, the CDR3 is TGTGCCAGCAGTTACTACGACAGGGGTAGTGGCTACACCTTC.

There are many counts of this clonotype. This chain joins TRBV7-2 and TRBJ2-1, with 10 positions matching TRBD2. The length of the CDR3 is 15 residues. Germline V lookup: CDR1 SGHTA, CDR2 FQGNSA. The J segment lost 4 bases and the V segment lost 5 bases, leaving 5 bases of the junction unmatched. This CDR3 reads CASSITSGKYNEQFF. The CDR3 DNA reads as TGTGCCAGCAGCATAACTAGCGGGAAGTACAATGAGCAGTTCTTC.

This clonotype was seen at least ten times. J is TRBJ2-5 and V is TRBV9; D ambiguous. CDR1 is SGDLS, CDR2 YYNGEE, per germline. V lost 3 bases and J 2 bases, leaving 17 bases between the germline ends. CDR3 length equals 16 residues. The CDR3 is CASSAGRFWRQETQYF. CDR3 in DNA: TGTGCCAGCAGCGCTGGAAGGTTTTGGCGTCAAGAGACCCAGTACTTC.

This clonotype appeared many times. The rearrangement uses TRBV5-1 and TRBJ2-7, with a tentative D call TRBD1 (6 bases). V was shortened by 4 bases and J by 2 bases, with 13 bases between the two germline ends. CDR3 length: 14 amino acids. Germline CDR1 is SGHRS and CDR2 is YFSETQ. The CDR3 sequence: CASSDPGETYEQYF. The CDR3 DNA reads TGCGCCAGCAGCGATCCAGGGGAAACCTACGAGCAGTACTTC.

This clonotype was recorded many times. This chain connects TRBV10-2 to TRBJ2-3; D ambiguous. V was pared by 4 bases and J by 3 bases, with 8 bases between. The CDR3 is 13 residues long. From germline, CDR1 is WSHSY and CDR2 SAAADI. The CDR3 DNA is TGCGCCAGCAGTGGGGTGGGGACAGATACGCAGTATTTT. This encodes CASSGVGTDTQYF.

This clonotype was observed many times. The chain couples TRBV4-1 to TRBJ1-5; the D is unclear. Trimming pared 2 bases from V and 2 bases from J, leaving 7 bases between. The CDR3 runs 14 residues. Germline V gives CDR1 MGHRA, CDR2 YSYEKL. This CDR3 reads CASSQSGGNQPQHF. The CDR3 nucleotides are TGCGCCAGCAGCCAATCTGGAGGCAATCAGCCCCAGCATTTT.

The sample holds many counts of this clonotype. The rearrangement joins TRBV20-1 to TRBJ1-5; the match to TRBD1 covers 7 bases. J gave up 6 bases and V 5 bases, and 4 bases lay outside the gene matches. There are 12 residues in the CDR3. In germline, CDR1 is DFQATT, CDR2 SNEGSKA (reference sequence). The CDR3 nucleotides are TGCAGTGCTTTTCAGGGGGTTCAGCCCCAGCATTTT. This gives the protein CSAFQGVQPQHF.

This chain uses TRBV20-1 with TRBJ2-7; weak D call: TRBD2 (5 bases). Trimming removed 2 bases at V and 3 bases at J, with 26 bases between. Germline-derived CDR1 and CDR2 are DFQATT and SNEGSKA (reference sequence). The CDR3 has 18 amino acids. The CDR3 nucleotides read TGCAGTGCTAGAACCGTCGTCCTGCGGGTGGTCTTTTTCTACGAGCAGTACTTC. Translation: CSARTVVLRVVFFYEQYF.

This clonotype appeared many times. CDR3 bases: TGCGCCAGCAGCCAAGTGGCCGGGACAGGGGCCTACGAGCAGTACTTC. Amino acids: CASSQVAGTGAYEQYF. The V call is TRBV4-3, the J call TRBJ2-7, with TRBD1 identical over 10 bases. CDR1 LGHNA and CDR2 YSLEER come from the germline V gene. This CDR3 is 16 amino acids long. V dropped 1 base and J dropped 2; count of bases not matched to a gene: 5.

This sequence joins TRBV12-3 or TRBV12-4 and TRBJ2-7; the match to TRBD2 covers 8 bases. The CDR3 runs to 13 residues. V shed 8 bases, J shed 3 bases, and the junction held 6 bases outside the gene matches. CDR3 region: CASAPAGGYEQYF. In nucleotides, the CDR3 is TGTGCCAGCGCCCCCGCGGGGGGCTACGAGCAGTACTTC.

This clonotype was recorded at least ten times. V is TRBV12-3 or TRBV12-4 and J is TRBJ2-1; a possible D gene is TRBD1 (6 bases). V gave up 7 bases and J gave up 2 bases, with 9 bases separating them. This CDR3 has 13 residues. As DNA, the CDR3 is TGTGCCAGCACACAGGGCCCCTACAATGAGCAGTTCTTC. It codes for CASTQGPYNEQFF.

The chain links TRBV20-1 to TRBJ1-1, with D hard to call. The germline V and J ends were trimmed by 0 bases and 11 bases, with 10 bases remaining between them. Looked up from germline, CDR1 is DFQATT and CDR2 is SNEGSKA (reference sequence). The CDR3 contains 11 residues. In nucleotides, the CDR3 is TGCAGTGCTAGAGAAATTAGTGTGGCTTTCTTT. As protein: CSAREISVAFF.

This clonotype was detected ten times or more. The chain couples TRBV20-1 to TRBJ2-3; no clear D. This CDR3 is built from 12 residues. The V end was cut by 5 bases, the J end by 4 bases, with 10 bases between. CDR1 DFQATT and CDR2 SNEGSKA come from the germline V gene (reference sequence). The CDR3 reads CSAGDGADTQYF. The CDR3, as DNA: TGCAGTGCTGGTGATGGGGCAGATACGCAGTATTTT.

This clonotype came up many times. The chain couples TRBV5-1 to TRBJ2-7; 7 bases match TRBD1. CDR1 SGHRS and CDR2 YFSETQ come from the germline V gene. V was clipped by 3 bases and J by 4 bases; unmatched bases: 13. CDR3 length equals 16 residues. The CDR3 region is CASSSQKQGSEYEQYF. The CDR3 DNA follows: TGCGCCAGCAGCTCGCAAAAACAGGGGTCGGAGTACGAGCAGTACTTC.

As to this clonotype: At one end, the junction sequence differs from germline, possibly due to a read error. V gene TRBV27 combines with J gene TRBJ2-1; 12 nucleotides align to TRBD2. There are 18 residues in the CDR3. CDR1 is MNHEY, CDR2 SMNVEV, per germline (reference sequence). CDR3 residues: CVSSSISSGRAPHNEQFF. The CDR3 DNA reads as TGTGTCAGCAGTTCAATATCTAGCGGGAGGGCCCCGCACAATGAGCAGTTCTTC.

Many counts were recorded for this clonotype. This chain uses TRBV10-3 with TRBJ2-3, with 8 positions matching TRBD1. V was pared by 6 bases and J by 6 bases, with 5 bases of the junction left unmatched. CDR3 length equals 13 residues. From germline, CDR1 is ENHRY and CDR2 SYGVKD. The CDR3 is CAIRQGERDTQYF. The CDR3 DNA is TGTGCCATCAGACAGGGGGAACGGGATACGCAGTATTTT.

This clonotype was found many times. The chain's CDR3 is CASSYGTANTEAFF. DNA for the CDR3: TGTGCCAGCAGTTACGGGACAGCGAACACTGAAGCTTTCTTT. This chain links TRBV6-6 with TRBJ1-1; 7 bases are a match to TRBD1. This CDR3 has 14 amino acids. The junction had 1 base not matched to a gene; V was cut back by 2 bases and J by 1 base. Germline V gene lookup returns CDR1 MNHNY and CDR2 SVGAGI (reference sequence).

This clonotype has at least ten counts. One junction end disagrees with the germline gene, perhaps due to a read error. J is TRBJ2-5 and V is TRBV29-1; TRBD1 matches at 10 bases. The CDR3 is 13 residues long. In germline, CDR1 is SQVTM, CDR2 ANQGSEA. CDR3 loop: CSGATGGGETQCF. CDR3 in DNA: TGCAGCGGAGCGACAGGGGGCGGCGAGACCCAGTGCTTC.

This clonotype has just a few counts. This chain joins TRBV2 and TRBJ2-7; 7 positions agree with TRBD2. This CDR3 comprises 14 residues. Germline loops: CDR1 SNHLY, CDR2 FYNNEI. The trim removed 8 bases at V and 8 bases at J, leaving 15 bases unmatched. The CDR3 spells CASVLLLGGGKQYF. In nucleotides, the CDR3 is TGTGCCAGCGTGCTATTGTTGGGGGGGGGAAAGCAGTACTTC.